This T cell receptor beta chain originates from a study of post-analysis software for immune sequencing data. Study in general: The disease courses spanned relapsing-remitting, secondary progressive and progressive-relapsing forms of multiple sclerosis.

V shed 10 bases and J shed 2 bases, with 15 bases lying between them. The CDR3 contains 13 residues. Germline V gene sequence: CDR1 MNHNS, CDR2 SASEGT. The TCR beta cDNA libraries carried unique molecular identifiers. TCRdb redid the calling of the PCR reads with MiXCR, one entry per CDR3 protein. The sample has about 770,000 distinct CDR3 sequences; more than 45% are singletons. This clonotype occurred once. Its antigen is currently unknown. General study points: About 5 TRBV segments were significantly more frequent in patients than in controls. TRBV5-6, TRBV5-1 and TRBV20-1 were among these segments. Those with multiple sclerosis, the patient group, showed significantly lower normalized Chao1 diversity than controls.

Sample: blood. V usage is TRBV6-1 and J usage is TRBJ2-7, with D tentatively TRBD2 (6 bases). The sequence derives from a girl aged 5 to 17 with multiple sclerosis. CDR3 DNA sequence: TGTGCCACCCGAGGGACTTTGACCTACGAGCAGTACTTC. This sequence encodes CATRGTLTYEQYF.